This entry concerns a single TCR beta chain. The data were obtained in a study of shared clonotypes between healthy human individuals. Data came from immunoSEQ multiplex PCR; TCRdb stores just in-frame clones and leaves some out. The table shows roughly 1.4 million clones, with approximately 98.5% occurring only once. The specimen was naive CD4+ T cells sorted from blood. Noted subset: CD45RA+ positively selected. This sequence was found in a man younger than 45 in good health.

CDR3 region: CASSGTSGKIFEQFF. The CDR3, as DNA: TGTGCCAGCAGTGGTACTAGCGGTAAAATTTTTGAGCAGTTCTTC. The rearrangement links TRBV25-1 to TRBJ2-1; TRBD2 matches at 8 bases. Trimming at V came to 4 bases and at J to 9 bases, leaving 11 bases not matched to a gene. Germline CDR1 reads MGHDK; CDR2 reads SYGVNS. The CDR3 length is 15 residues.